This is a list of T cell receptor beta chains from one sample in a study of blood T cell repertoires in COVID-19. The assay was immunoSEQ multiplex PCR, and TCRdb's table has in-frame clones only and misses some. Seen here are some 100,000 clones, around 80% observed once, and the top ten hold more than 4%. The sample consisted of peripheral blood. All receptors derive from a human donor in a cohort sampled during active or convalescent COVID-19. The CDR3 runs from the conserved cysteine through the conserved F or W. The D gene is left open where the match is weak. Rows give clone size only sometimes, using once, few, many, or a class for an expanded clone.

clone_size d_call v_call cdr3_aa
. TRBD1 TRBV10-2 CASSRQGTETQYF
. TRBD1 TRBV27 CASSFRTGPTMNTEAFF
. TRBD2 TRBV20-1 CSASAAGGPIGGELFF
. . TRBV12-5 CASGTIESGNTIYF
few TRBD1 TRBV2 CASSPGQASYEQYF
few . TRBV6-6 CASSSARVGNSPLHF
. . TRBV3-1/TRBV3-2 CASSPSDRERAEAFF
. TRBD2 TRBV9 CASSVPRLAGDPNTGELFF
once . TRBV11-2 CASGGGYTDTQYF
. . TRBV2 CASSGTGFWVHF
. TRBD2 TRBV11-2 CASSKTSGGFSTDTQYF
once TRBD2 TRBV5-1 CASSLGDTGTSGINQYF
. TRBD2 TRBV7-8 CASSLDGLAGGYEQYF
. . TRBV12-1 CASSSGDREYEQYF
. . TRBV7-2 CASSSPTGRQETQYF
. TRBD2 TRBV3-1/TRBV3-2 CASSQDPPAGGKPNSTDTQYF
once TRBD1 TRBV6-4 CASSEGDRGEAEQFF
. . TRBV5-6 CASSLGGNEQFF
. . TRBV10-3 CAISRLGEGTDTQYF
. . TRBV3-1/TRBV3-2 CASSQSPGGYYEQFF
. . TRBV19 CASRAGTEAFF
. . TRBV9 CASSPALRIGNTEAFF
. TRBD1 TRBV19 CATTDRGNTGELFF
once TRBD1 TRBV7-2 CASSGQVILNYGYTF
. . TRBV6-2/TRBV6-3 CASSFYETQYF
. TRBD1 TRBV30 CAWNPDRDYEQYF
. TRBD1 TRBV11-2 CASSDRGLAKNIQYF
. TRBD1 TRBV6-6 CASSKKDRVRDGYTF
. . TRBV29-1 CSVGTGYGQPQHF
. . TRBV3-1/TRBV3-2 CASSPWKTTHGGEQYF
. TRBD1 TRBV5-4 CASSPQDRDRSVQYF
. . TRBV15 CATSRDLTNTEAFF
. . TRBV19 CASYFAGYNEQFF
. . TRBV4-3 CASSQGYPAGQITPDTQYF
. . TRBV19 CASSIVAGPYEQYF
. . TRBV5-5 CASTGLTNTEAFF
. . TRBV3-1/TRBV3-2 CASSQDRLRTWEQYF
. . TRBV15 CATSRNGQTHQPQHF
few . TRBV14 CASSPRQIYNEQFF
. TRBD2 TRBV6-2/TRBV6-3 CASSYRASGSDEQYF
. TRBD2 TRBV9 CASSGIPGLAGREQYF
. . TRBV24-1 CATSDATGNNGYTF
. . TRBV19 CASSYGGNYGYTF
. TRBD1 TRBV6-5 CASKPGQGPNYGYTF
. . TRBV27 CASSSFTAVSYNSPLHF
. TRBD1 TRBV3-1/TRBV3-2 CASSKKGQGWDNEQFF
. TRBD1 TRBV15 CATSRDRRTGLNTIYF
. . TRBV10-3 CAISDENTDTQYF
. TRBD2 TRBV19 CASSIAGGTVEQYF
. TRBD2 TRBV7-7 CASSRTGGPTDTQYF
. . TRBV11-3 CASSLGGEVTDTQYF
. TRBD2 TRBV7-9 CASSLVGTSSEQFF